This T cell receptor beta chain is from a study of neurological immune-mediated disorders. One entry per CDR3 protein, called by TCRdb with MiXCR from the 5' RACE reads. Of about 120,000 distinct CDR3 sequences listed, more than 2.5% are singletons. At least ten counts were recorded for this clonotype. The V end was cut by 3 bases, the J end by 4 bases, with 3 bases between. CDR1 and CDR2 (germline): SNHLY, FYNNEI. This CDR3 region has 12 residues. This clonotype was sampled from a young woman with multiple sclerosis. Input material: PBMCs. The gene calls are TRBV2 and TRBJ2-2; unclear D gene. This CDR3 reads CASSDFTGELFF. The CDR3, as DNA: TGTGCCAGCAGTGACTTCACCGGGGAGCTGTTTTTT.